The 4 T cell receptor beta chains presented below share a single source sample, sequenced in a study of T cell responses to AZD1222 COVID-19 vaccine. TCRdb's copy holds only in-frame clones and misses some; the assay was immunoSEQ multiplex PCR. The table shows under 200,000 clones, with about 92% occurring only once. The material was peripheral blood, obtained 28 days after the second dose of the MenACWY control vaccine. The receptors were gathered from an adult who received the MenACWY meningococcal vaccine as a control.

This clone showed up just once. The chain joins TRBV10-3 to TRBJ1-1; tentatively, D is TRBD1 (6 bases). Germline V CDR1 and CDR2: ENHRY, SYGVKD. The CDR3 length is 16 residues. Trimming cost V 2 bases and J 3 bases, with 16 bases left between them. CDR3 sequence: CAISEANRDRDTEAFF. The CDR3 DNA sequence: TGTGCCATCAGTGAGGCTAACAGGGATCGGGACACTGAAGCTTTCTTT.

The chain carries TRBV5-1 and TRBJ2-1; D perhaps matches TRBD1 (6 bases). The V end was cut by 7 bases, the J end by 9 bases, with 20 bases between. Germline V gives CDR1 SGHRS, CDR2 YFSETQ. The CDR3 is 14 residues long. This CDR3 is CASHRETGEGEQFF. The CDR3 nucleotides read TGCGCCAGCCACAGGGAGACGGGTGAGGGTGAGCAGTTCTTC.

The chain links TRBV19 to TRBJ1-3; a possible D gene is TRBD1 (5 bases). The CDR3 is 16 amino acids. V was trimmed by 5 bases and J by 0 bases, leaving 14 bases between them. Germline V gene sequence: CDR1 LNHDA, CDR2 SQIVND (reference sequence). The CDR3 protein is CASSPRDGDSGNTIYF. CDR3 sequence (DNA): TGTGCCAGTAGTCCTCGGGACGGCGACTCTGGAAACACCATATATTTT. The full variable domain, completed using reference TRBV19 and TRBJ1-3, is DGGITQSPKYLFRKEGQNVTLSCEQNLNHDAMYWYRQDPGQGLRLIYYSQIVNDFQKGDIAEGYSVSREKKESFPLTVTSAQKNPTAFYLCASSPRDGDSGNTIYFGEGSWLTVV.

The chain employs TRBV5-6 and TRBJ2-1; possibly TRBD1 for D (5 bases). CDR3 size: 16 residues. Germline V lookup: CDR1 SGHDT, CDR2 YYEEEE. Trimming stripped 0 bases from V and 7 bases from J, with 17 bases between. CDR3 sequence (DNA): TGTGCCAGCAGCTTGGTTGCAGGGCGTTTGCGGAATGAGCAGTTCTTC. Its translation: CASSLVAGRLRNEQFF. The variable domain in full, completed from reference TRBV5-6 and TRBJ2-1, reads DAGVTQSPTHLIKTRGQQVTLRCSPKSGHDTVSWYQQALGQGPQFIFQYYEEEERQRGNFPDRFSGHQFPNYSSELNVNALLLGDSALYLCASSLVAGRLRNEQFFGPGTRLTVL.